This T cell receptor (beta chain) was sequenced during a study of blood T cell repertoires in COVID-19. Original data processing: From reference gene primer amplification, estimates of nucleated cell counts were derived. Libraries were prepared by immunoSEQ multiplex PCR; TCRdb keeps only in-frame clonotypes and omits some of them. V and J calls plus clone size are reproduced from that table; the DNA served to infer D and trimming. The profile shows about 36,000 clones, over 60% of them singletons. V was pared by 7 bases and J by 4 bases, with 5 bases between. This CDR3 comprises 11 residues. Germline V CDR1 and CDR2: SEHNR, FQNEAQ (reference sequence).

This rearrangement joins TRBV7-9 to TRBJ2-1, with unresolved D. What was sequenced was peripheral blood. The receptor was derived from a man aged 55 to 70 with active COVID-19. As DNA, the CDR3 is TGTGCCAGCACCCCATACAATGAGCAGTTCTTC. Translated, it gives CASTPYNEQFF.